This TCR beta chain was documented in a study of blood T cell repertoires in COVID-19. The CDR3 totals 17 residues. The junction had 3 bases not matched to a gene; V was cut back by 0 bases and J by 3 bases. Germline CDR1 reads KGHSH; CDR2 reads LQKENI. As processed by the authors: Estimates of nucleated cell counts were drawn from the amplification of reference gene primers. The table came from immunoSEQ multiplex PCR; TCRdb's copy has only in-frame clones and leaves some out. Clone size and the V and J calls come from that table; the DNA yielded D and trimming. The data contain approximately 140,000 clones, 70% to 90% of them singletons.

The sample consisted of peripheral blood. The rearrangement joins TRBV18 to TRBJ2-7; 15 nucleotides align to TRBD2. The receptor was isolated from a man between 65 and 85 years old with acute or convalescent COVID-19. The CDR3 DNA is TGTGCCAGCTCACCACCGGGACTAGCGGGAGGTTTCTACGAGCAGTACTTC. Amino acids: CASSPPGLAGGFYEQYF.